What follows describes a single T cell receptor beta chain. V was clipped by 0 bases and J by 0 bases, with 9 bases between them. The CDR3 contains 15 residues. Germline assignment: CDR1 SGHKS and CDR2 YYEKEE (reference sequence). The method was immunoSEQ multiplex PCR; TCRdb's version includes in-frame clones alone and lacks a portion of them. The sample contains tens of thousands of clones, approximately 92% of which appear only once. The sample originates from a study of T cell changes during pregnancy in multiple sclerosis. The TCR comes from a female donor in good health, enrolled as a control in a pregnancy study. The gene calls are TRBV5-5 and TRBJ1-1, with D possibly TRBD1 on 5 matching bases. The sample was peripheral blood, taken after pregnancy. Here the CDR3 DNA reads TGTGCCAGCAGCTTGGCAGTCAGGGTGAACACTGAAGCTTTCTTT. It is translated as CASSLAVRVNTEAFF.